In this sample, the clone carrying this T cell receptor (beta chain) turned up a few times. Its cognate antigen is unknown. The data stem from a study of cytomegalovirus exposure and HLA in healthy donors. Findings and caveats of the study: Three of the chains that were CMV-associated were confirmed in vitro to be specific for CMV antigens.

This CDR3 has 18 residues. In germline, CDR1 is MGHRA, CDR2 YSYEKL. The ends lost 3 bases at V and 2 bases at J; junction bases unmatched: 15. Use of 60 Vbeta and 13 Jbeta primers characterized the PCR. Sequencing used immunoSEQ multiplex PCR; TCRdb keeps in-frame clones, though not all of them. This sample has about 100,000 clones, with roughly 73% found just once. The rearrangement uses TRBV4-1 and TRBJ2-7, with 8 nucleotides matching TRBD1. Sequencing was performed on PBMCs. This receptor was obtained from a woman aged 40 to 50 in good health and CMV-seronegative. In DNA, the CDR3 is TGCGCCAGCAGCCATGAAACCGGGACAGGTTGGGACACCTACGAGCAGTACTTC. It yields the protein CASSHETGTGWDTYEQYF.